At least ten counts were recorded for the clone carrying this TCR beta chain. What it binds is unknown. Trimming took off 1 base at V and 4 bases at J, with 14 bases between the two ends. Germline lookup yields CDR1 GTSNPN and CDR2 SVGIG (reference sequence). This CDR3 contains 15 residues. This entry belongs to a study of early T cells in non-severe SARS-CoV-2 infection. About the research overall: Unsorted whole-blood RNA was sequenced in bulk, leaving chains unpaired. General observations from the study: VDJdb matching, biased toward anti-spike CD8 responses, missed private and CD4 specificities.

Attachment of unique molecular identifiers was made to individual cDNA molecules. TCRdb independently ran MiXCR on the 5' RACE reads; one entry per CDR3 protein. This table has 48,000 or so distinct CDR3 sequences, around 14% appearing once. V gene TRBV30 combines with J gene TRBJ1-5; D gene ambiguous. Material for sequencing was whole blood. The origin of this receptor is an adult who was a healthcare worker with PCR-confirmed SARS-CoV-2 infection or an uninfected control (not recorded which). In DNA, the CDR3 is TGTGCCTGGAGTGCCCCCGGACGGAGTAATCAGCCCCAGCATTTT. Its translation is CAWSAPGRSNQPQHF.